The clone carrying this T cell receptor (beta chain) was observed a handful of times. Per germline, CDR1 SEHNR and CDR2 FQNEAQ (reference sequence). Trimming removed 5 bases at V and 10 bases at J, with 18 bases between. The CDR3 totals 13 residues. The data derive from a study of blood T cell repertoires in COVID-19. TCRdb keeps only in-frame clones here, not all; method: immunoSEQ multiplex PCR. The sample lists hundreds of thousands of clones; roughly 87% were seen once. The source is a woman aged 25 to 39 who had recovered from COVID-19. The chain links TRBV7-9 to TRBJ2-7, with D perhaps matching TRBD1 (6 bases). Sequencing used PBMCs or T cells enriched from blood (not recorded which). Written as DNA, the CDR3 is TGTGCCAGCAGCCTCGGGACACGGATGCTCCAGTACTTC. It codes for CASSLGTRMLQYF.